A single sample is the source of the 6 T cell receptor beta chains below, sequenced in a study of cytomegalovirus exposure and HLA in healthy donors. 60 Vbeta and 13 Jbeta primers were used in PCR. Assay used: immunoSEQ multiplex PCR; TCRdb lists only in-frame clones, some missing. This repertoire includes approximately 82,000 clones. Sequencing was performed on PBMCs. These receptors all come from a woman aged 60 to 75 in good health and CMV-seronegative.

The J gene is TRBJ2-2, the V gene TRBV5-1; tentative D call: TRBD1 (5 bases). Trimming removed 4 bases at V and 5 bases at J, with 15 bases between. The CDR3 length is 15 residues. Germline-derived CDR1 and CDR2 are SGHRS and YFSETQ. CDR3 sequence (DNA): TGCGCCAGCAGCCAACAGGCTTCCCCTACCGGGGAGCTGTTTTTT. Its translation: CASSQQASPTGELFF.

The chain employs TRBV10-1 and TRBJ2-1, with 13 bases aligning to TRBD2. Trimming cost V 5 bases and J 9 bases; bases outside gene matches: 7. In germline, CDR1 is WNHNN, CDR2 SYGVQD (reference sequence). The CDR3 runs to 15 residues. As DNA, the CDR3 is TGCGCCAGCAGTACTAGCGGGAGGGCCTGGAGTGAGCAGTTCTTC. This gives the protein CASSTSGRAWSEQFF.

The chain has TRBV7-9 and TRBJ2-4; maybe TRBD1 (6 bases). V lost 1 base and J lost 7, with 11 bases in between. CDR3 length: 14 amino acids. In germline, CDR1 is SEHNR, CDR2 FQNEAQ (reference sequence). The CDR3 nucleotides read TGTGCCAGCAGCTTAGGCCAGGGGCCCAACATTCAGTACTTC. This translates into CASSLGQGPNIQYF.

V is TRBV18 and J is TRBJ2-5, with 9 bases aligning to TRBD2. The CDR3 has 15 residues. J gave up 3 bases and V 0 bases, and 2 bases lay outside the gene matches. CDR1 and CDR2 from the germline V gene are KGHSH and LQKENI. This CDR3 reads CASSPPASGKETQYF. The CDR3 DNA follows: TGTGCCAGCTCACCACCGGCTAGCGGGAAAGAGACCCAGTACTTC.

This chain links TRBV4-1 with TRBJ2-7; D possibly corresponds to TRBD1 (5 bases). Germline V gene data show CDR1 as MGHRA and CDR2 as YSYEKL. V lost 1 base and J 6 bases, leaving 19 bases between the germline ends. This CDR3 contains 16 residues. The CDR3 is CASSQGDIRADSEQYF. For the CDR3, the DNA is TGCGCCAGCAGCCAAGGGGATATCAGGGCAGACAGCGAGCAGTACTTC.

DNA for the CDR3: TGTGCCAGCAGCTTGCAGGGACAGACCTACGAGCAGTACTTC. Protein sequence: CASSLQGQTYEQYF. This chain joins TRBV5-4 and TRBJ2-7; 7 bases fit TRBD1. This CDR3 has 14 amino acids. The V gene's germline CDR1 is SGHNT and CDR2 YYREEE (reference sequence). V lost 1 base, J lost 2 bases, and 3 bases stayed unmatched.